The 8 T cell receptor beta chains reported below all come from one sample, sequenced in a study of blood T cell repertoires in COVID-19. Sequencing was performed with immunoSEQ multiplex PCR; in TCRdb, only in-frame clones are kept and a portion is missing. The profile shows roughly 230,000 clones, 89% of them singletons. The sample taken for sequencing was peripheral blood. Receptors originate from a middle-aged woman who had recovered from COVID-19.

The chain carries TRBV5-1 and TRBJ2-5, with 8 bases fitting TRBD1. Trimming took 4 bases from V and 5 from J; bases not matched to a gene: 7. The length of the CDR3 is 14 residues. Germline CDR1 SGHRS, CDR2 YFSETQ. The chain's CDR3 is CASSRTGIRETQYF. The CDR3 nucleotides are TGCGCCAGCAGCAGGACAGGGATCCGGGAGACCCAGTACTTC.

This chain uses TRBV4-3 with TRBJ1-2; D perhaps matches TRBD1 (5 bases). CDR1 and CDR2 (germline): LGHNA, YSLEER. The CDR3 spans 14 residues. Trimming stripped 0 bases from V and 7 bases from J, with 12 bases between. For the CDR3, the DNA is TGCGCCAGCAGCCAAGATCTGGGGCGCGGTGGCTACACCTTC. This sequence encodes CASSQDLGRGGYTF.

This chain connects TRBV20-1 to TRBJ1-2, with unresolved D. Germline values: CDR1 DFQATT, CDR2 SNEGSKA (reference sequence). The V end lost 3 bases, the J end lost 6 bases, and 8 bases lay between the germline ends. The CDR3 extends over 11 amino acids. CDR3 bases: TGCAGTGCTAGCTTTATCCATGGCTACACCTTC. Encoded protein: CSASFIHGYTF.

The chain couples TRBV6-4 to TRBJ2-3, with TRBD2 matching over 13 bases. The germline CDR1 and CDR2 sequences are MRHNA and SNTAGT. The ends lost 3 bases at V and 3 bases at J; junction bases unmatched: 6. The length of the CDR3 is 17 residues. The CDR3 here is CASSEAGTSGMTDTQYF. Here the CDR3 DNA reads TGTGCCAGCAGTGAGGCCGGGACTAGCGGGATGACAGATACGCAGTATTTT.

The chain is built from TRBV3-1 (or the pseudogene TRBV3-2) and TRBJ2-1, with TRBD2 matching over 10 bases. Trimming took 4 bases from V and 6 from J; bases not matched to a gene: 12. Looked up from germline, CDR1 is LGHDT and CDR2 is YNNKEL (reference sequence). CDR3 size: 17 residues. The CDR3 nucleotides are TGTGCCAGCAGCCGATTTAGCGGGGGGAATATCGGCAATGAGCAGTTCTTC. It is translated as CASSRFSGGNIGNEQFF.

The chain is built from TRBV7-6 and TRBJ2-7, with 11 positions matching TRBD1. The CDR3 runs 15 residues. Trimming cost V 1 base and J 3 bases; bases outside gene matches: 2. Germline loops: CDR1 SGHVS, CDR2 FNYEAQ. The CDR3 reads CASSLDGTGGYEQYF. The CDR3 nucleotides are TGTGCCAGCAGCTTAGATGGGACAGGGGGCTACGAGCAGTACTTC.

DNA of the CDR3: TGTGCCAGCAGCTTGGTTGGGGGACAGCCTGAAGCTTTCTTT. It yields the protein CASSLVGGQPEAFF. The gene calls are TRBV5-6 and TRBJ1-1, with 7 bases identical to TRBD1. This CDR3 is built from 14 residues. Unmatched junction bases numbered 5, after V lost 0 bases and J lost 6 bases. The germline gives CDR1 SGHDT, CDR2 YYEEEE.

The chain carries TRBV18 and TRBJ2-7; D possibly corresponds to TRBD1 (5 bases). The CDR3 extends over 13 amino acids. V was cut by 7 bases and J by 2 bases, with 12 bases left in between. In germline, CDR1 is KGHSH, CDR2 LQKENI. CDR3 bases: TGTGCCAGCTTTGAGACAGCCACCTACGAGCAGTACTTC. As protein: CASFETATYEQYF.